This TCR beta chain was recorded in a study of T cell responses to AZD1222 COVID-19 vaccine. Some clones are missing from TCRdb's copy, which holds only in-frame ones; the method was immunoSEQ multiplex PCR. The top ten clones hold around 22% of a sample with some 130,000 clones, 86% of them seen once. In regard to this clone: Antigen unknown.

The J segment lost 0 bases and the V segment lost 6 bases, leaving 4 bases of the junction unmatched. Germline CDR1 and CDR2: LNHDA and SQIVND (reference sequence). The CDR3 spans 15 residues. Broader study findings: Most donors were white British and more were female, and clonal diversity was possibly underestimated. Sampled repertoires all dated from after the peak T cell response. Only a handful of AZD1222 recipients were seropositive at baseline.

The rearrangement joins TRBV19 to TRBJ1-5; 8 positions match TRBD1. This clonotype was sampled from an adult in good health. Material: peripheral blood, obtained on day 0 of AZD1222 vaccination. The DNA for the CDR3 is TGTGCCAGTAGGAACAGGGGGAATAGCAATCAGCCCCAGCATTTT. Translated, it gives CASRNRGNSNQPQHF.